Here is one TCR beta chain with its context. Repertoires were generated with immunoSEQ multiplex PCR, while TCRdb's copy carries only in-frame clones and drops some. The sample lists 150,000 or so clones; approximately 93% were seen once. The sample comes from a study of control samples from healthy donors and cancer patients. From germline, CDR1 is SGHNT and CDR2 YENEEA. J was trimmed by 2 bases and V by 5 bases; bases with no gene match: 2. This CDR3 comprises 14 residues. The sample comprised blood. This TCR was recovered from a young man in good health. The chain joins TRBV11-3 to TRBJ2-1, with TRBD2 identical over 8 bases. CDR3 coding DNA: TGTGCCAGCAGCGGCGGGAGGACCTACAATGAGCAGTTCTTC. Residues: CASSGGRTYNEQFF.